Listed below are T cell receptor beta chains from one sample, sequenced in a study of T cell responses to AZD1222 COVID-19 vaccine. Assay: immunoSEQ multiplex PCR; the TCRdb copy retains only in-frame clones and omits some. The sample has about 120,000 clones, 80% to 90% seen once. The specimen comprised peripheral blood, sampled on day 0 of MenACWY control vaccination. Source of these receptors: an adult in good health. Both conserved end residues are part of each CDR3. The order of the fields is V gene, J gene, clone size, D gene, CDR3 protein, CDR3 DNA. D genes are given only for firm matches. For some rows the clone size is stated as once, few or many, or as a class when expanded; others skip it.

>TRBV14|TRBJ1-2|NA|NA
CASSQDPVRNRGVYGYTF
TGTGCCAGCAGCCAAGATCCCGTGAGGAATAGGGGGGTCTATGGCTACACCTTC
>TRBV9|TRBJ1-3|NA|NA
CASSVSGGILDSGNTIYF
TGTGCCAGCAGCGTATCGGGTGGGATTCTGGACTCTGGAAACACCATATATTTT
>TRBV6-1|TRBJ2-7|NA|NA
CASSKGLGAGGKKEEQYF
TGTGCCAGCAGTAAAGGCCTGGGGGCGGGCGGGAAGAAGGAGGAGCAGTACTTC
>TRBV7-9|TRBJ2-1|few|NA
CASSLGQGYNEQFF
TGTGCCAGCAGCTTAGGTCAGGGATACAATGAGCAGTTCTTC
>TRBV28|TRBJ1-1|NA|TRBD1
CASKSPGQGGNTEAFF
TGTGCCAGCAAATCCCCGGGACAGGGAGGGAACACTGAAGCTTTCTTT
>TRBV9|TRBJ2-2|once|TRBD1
CASSAGQPNTGELFF
TGTGCCAGCAGCGCGGGACAGCCGAACACCGGGGAGCTGTTTTTT
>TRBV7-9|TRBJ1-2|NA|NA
CASSLDIISPAIYGYTF
TGTGCCAGCAGCTTAGATATCATCTCCCCAGCTATCTATGGCTACACCTTC
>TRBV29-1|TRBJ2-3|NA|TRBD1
CSAQDRASTDTQYF
TGCAGCGCTCAGGACAGGGCTAGCACAGATACGCAGTATTTT
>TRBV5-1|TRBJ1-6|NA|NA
CASSLGPYTQSSYNSPLHF
TGCGCCAGCAGCTTGGGACCATACACGCAGAGCTCCTATAATTCACCCCTCCACTTT
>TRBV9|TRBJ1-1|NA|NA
CASSVKEGYTEAFF
TGTGCCAGCAGCGTAAAGGAGGGGTACACTGAAGCTTTCTTT
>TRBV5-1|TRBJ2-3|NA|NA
CASSLEGQTTGDTQYF
TGCGCCAGCAGCTTGGAAGGACAGACGACCGGAGATACGCAGTATTTT
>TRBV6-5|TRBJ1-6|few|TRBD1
CASIIGQGGSPLHF
TGTGCCAGCATTATCGGACAGGGAGGTTCACCCCTCCACTTT
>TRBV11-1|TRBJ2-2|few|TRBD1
CASSLAPDRAVTGELFF
TGTGCCAGCAGCTTAGCCCCGGACAGGGCGGTCACCGGGGAGCTGTTTTTT
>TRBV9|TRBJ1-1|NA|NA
CASSVDVVGGEGTEAFF
TGTGCCAGCAGCGTAGATGTAGTTGGAGGGGAAGGGACTGAAGCTTTCTTT
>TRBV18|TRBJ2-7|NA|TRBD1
CASSPGQGDEQYF
TGTGCCAGCTCACCAGGACAGGGGGACGAGCAGTACTTC
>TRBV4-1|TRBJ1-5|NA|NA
CASSQDSGSQPQHF
TGCGCCAGCAGCCAAGATTCCGGGAGTCAGCCCCAGCATTTT
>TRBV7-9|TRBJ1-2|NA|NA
CASTPALWGYGYTF
TGTGCCAGCACCCCGGCCCTGTGGGGCTATGGCTACACCTTC
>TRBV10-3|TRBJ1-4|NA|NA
CAISRRPATNEKLFF
TGTGCCATCAGTAGGAGGCCCGCAACTAATGAAAAACTGTTTTTT
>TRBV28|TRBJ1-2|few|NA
CASSLRGGRPYGYTF
TGTGCCAGCAGTTTAAGGGGGGGCCGGCCCTATGGCTACACCTTC
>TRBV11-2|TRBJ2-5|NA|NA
CASSLGSRLLGIGETQYF
TGTGCCAGCAGCTTAGGATCTCGGCTACTGGGGATTGGAGAGACCCAGTACTTC
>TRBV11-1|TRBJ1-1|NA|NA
CASSVAWDTEAFF
TGTGCCAGCAGCGTTGCGTGGGACACTGAAGCTTTCTTT
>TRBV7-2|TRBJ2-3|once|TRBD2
CASSRTGLAGGASTDTQYF
TGTGCCAGCAGCCGCACGGGACTAGCGGGGGGAGCTAGCACAGATACGCAGTATTTT
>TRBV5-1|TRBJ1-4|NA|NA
CASSLEQTTNEKLFF
TGCGCCAGCAGCTTGGAACAGACAACTAATGAAAAACTGTTTTTT
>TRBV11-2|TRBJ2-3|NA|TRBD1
CASRGQSTDTQYF
TGTGCCAGCAGGGGACAGAGCACAGATACGCAGTATTTT
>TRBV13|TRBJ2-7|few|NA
CASSFPRGNYEQYF
TGTGCCAGCAGCTTTCCCAGGGGAAACTACGAGCAGTACTTC
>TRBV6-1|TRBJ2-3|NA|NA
CASSEGGDTQYF
TGTGCCAGCAGTGAAGGGGGTGATACGCAGTATTTT
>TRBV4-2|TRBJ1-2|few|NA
CASSQGSTGTPGGYTF
TGTGCCAGCAGCCAGGGATCGACCGGGACCCCGGGGGGCTACACCTTC
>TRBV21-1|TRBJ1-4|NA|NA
CANRRTGATNEKLFF
TGTGCCAACAGAAGGACAGGAGCAACTAATGAAAAACTGTTTTTT
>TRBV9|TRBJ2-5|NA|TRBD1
CASSAGQGALETQYF
TGTGCCAGCAGCGCGGGACAGGGGGCTTTAGAGACCCAGTACTTC
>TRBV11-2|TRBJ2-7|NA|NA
CASSLKSGGGEQYF
TGTGCCAGCAGCTTAAAAAGTGGGGGCGGGGAGCAGTACTTC
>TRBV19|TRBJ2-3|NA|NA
CASSIGVAASTDTQYF
TGTGCCAGTAGTATCGGGGTAGCGGCTAGCACAGATACGCAGTATTTT
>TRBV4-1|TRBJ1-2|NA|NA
CASSQDRVLEGYTF
TGCGCCAGCAGCCAAGATCGGGTTCTAGAGGGCTACACCTTC
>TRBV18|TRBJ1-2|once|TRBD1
CASSPGQGMGGYTF
TGTGCCAGCTCACCGGGACAGGGGATGGGTGGCTACACCTTC
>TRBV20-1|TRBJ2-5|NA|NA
CSARLQETQYF
TGCAGTGCTAGACTTCAAGAGACCCAGTACTTC
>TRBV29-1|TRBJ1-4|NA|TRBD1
CSVVQGGMGEKLFF
TGCAGCGTTGTCCAGGGGGGTATGGGTGAAAAACTGTTTTTT
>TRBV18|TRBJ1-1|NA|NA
CASSQGKSYTEAFF
TGTGCCAGCTCACAAGGGAAAAGCTACACTGAAGCTTTCTTT
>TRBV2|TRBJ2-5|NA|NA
CASRGEVLGGETQYF
TGTGCCAGCAGAGGGGAGGTCCTTGGGGGGGAGACCCAGTACTTC
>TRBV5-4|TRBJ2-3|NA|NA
CASSFPGGRGDTQYF
TGTGCCAGCAGCTTTCCGGGGGGCCGAGGAGATACGCAGTATTTT
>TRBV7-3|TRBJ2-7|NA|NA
CASSFGAGDYEQYF
TGTGCCAGCAGCTTTGGTGCAGGTGACTACGAGCAGTACTTC
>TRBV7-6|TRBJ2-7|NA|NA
CASSLEGAGGYEQYF
TGTGCCAGCAGCTTAGAGGGAGCCGGCGGCTACGAGCAGTACTTC
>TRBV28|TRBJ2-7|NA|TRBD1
CASSRQGIAYEQYF
TGTGCCAGCAGTAGACAGGGGATCGCCTACGAGCAGTACTTC
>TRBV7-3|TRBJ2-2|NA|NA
CASSLVPISPGGELFF
TGTGCCAGCAGCTTGGTCCCCATTTCCCCGGGCGGGGAGCTGTTTTTT
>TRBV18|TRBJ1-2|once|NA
CASSPEGNQGYGYTF
TGTGCCAGCTCACCAGAGGGGAACCAGGGCTATGGCTACACCTTC
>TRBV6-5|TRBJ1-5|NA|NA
CASSADHSNQPQHF
TGTGCCAGCAGCGCCGACCATAGCAATCAGCCCCAGCATTTT
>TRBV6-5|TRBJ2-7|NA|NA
CASSPNRGSAYEQYF
TGTGCCAGCAGCCCCAATCGGGGCTCGGCCTACGAGCAGTACTTC
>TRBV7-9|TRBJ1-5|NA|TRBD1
CASTLVGLGGTEKNQPQHF
TGTGCCAGCACCCTCGTAGGTCTAGGGGGGACAGAAAAAAATCAGCCCCAGCATTTT